This TCR beta chain came from a study of blood T cell repertoires in COVID-19. About the study: The United States, Italy and Spain were the sources of the acute and convalescent COVID-19 samples.

Seattle patient enrollment occurred during active infection, with longitudinal follow-up thereafter. In the authors' workflow: Cell counts per sample came from amplifying reference gene primers. Here immunoSEQ multiplex PCR was the method, and the copy in TCRdb shows in-frame clones only, minus some. The V and J calls and clone size are taken from that table; D and trimming were inferred from the DNA. The sample has hundreds of thousands of clones, roughly nine tenths seen once. The V and J ends lost 4 bases and 5 bases respectively, with 15 bases between them. This CDR3 region has 14 residues. CDR1 is MNHEY, CDR2 SVGAGI, per germline.

Sequences were obtained from peripheral blood. The TCR was taken from a woman aged 25 to 39 with COVID-19, enrolled during active disease. The chain employs TRBV6-5 and TRBJ2-7; D is possibly TRBD1 (6 bases). In DNA, the CDR3 is TGTGCCAGCAGTTCGACCGGGACAAAAGACGAGCAGTACTTC. Its translation: CASSSTGTKDEQYF.